The clone carrying this TCR beta chain was detected a few times. Its antigen remains unidentified. This CDR3 region has 14 residues. The germline CDR1 and CDR2 sequences are SGHTA and FQGTGA. Trimming shortened V by 0 bases and J by 5 bases, and 10 bases separated the two germline ends. This entry comes from a study of OX40 agonist ivuxolimab in advanced cancers. Study overall: Treatment of patients was with ivuxolimab, an agonistic anti-OX40 (CD134) antibody. Notes on the study in general: At 0.1 to 3.0 mg/kg and by week 6, CD4+ and CD8+ T cells in the blood had expanded clonally. On average, CD8+ T cells had more expanded clones than CD4+.

Only in-frame clones appear in the TCRdb table, and some are missing; sequencing was by immunoSEQ multiplex PCR. There are more than 65,000 clones in the sample; approximately 81% occur only once, and about 0.83% lies in the top ten. This sequence was found in an adult with an advanced solid tumor such as melanoma, head and neck, liver or kidney cancer. The specimen comprised CD4+ or CD8+ T cells sorted from blood, sampled in a trial of the OX40 agonist ivuxolimab. The chain is built from TRBV7-3 and TRBJ1-1; tentatively, D is TRBD1 (6 bases). The CDR3 loop reads CASSLTGARTEAFF. The DNA for the CDR3 is TGTGCCAGCAGCTTAACGGGGGCGCGGACTGAAGCTTTCTTT.